This record looks at one T cell receptor beta chain sequence and its context. These data come from a study of blood T cell repertoires in COVID-19. Overall study: Samples came from the United States, Italy and Spain, spanning acute and convalescent COVID-19.

Produced via immunoSEQ multiplex PCR; TCRdb's table is partial and in-frame only. Of a few hundred thousand clones in the sample, about 90% are singletons; the top ten hold more than 1%. The sequence was obtained from a middle-aged man with acute or convalescent COVID-19. The sample taken for sequencing was peripheral blood.

The DNA for the CDR3 is TGTGCCAGCAGCTTAAGGGGTAGCACTGAAGCTTTCTTT. It codes for CASSLRGSTEAFF. The chain employs TRBV7-2 and TRBJ1-1, with D maybe TRBD1 (5 bases). Germline lookup yields CDR1 SGHTA and CDR2 FQGNSA. The CDR3 totals 13 residues. The V end lost 2 bases, the J end lost 4 bases, and 8 bases lay between the germline ends.